Listed below are T cell receptor beta chains from one sample, sequenced in a study of blood T cell repertoires in COVID-19. The table came from immunoSEQ multiplex PCR; TCRdb's copy has only in-frame clones and leaves some out. This sample has 150,000 to 200,000 clones, with about four fifths found just once. The sequenced material came from peripheral blood. These receptors all come from a middle-aged woman with COVID-19, enrolled during active disease. Both conserved end residues are part of each CDR3. A D gene is named only where the DNA matches it firmly. Clone size is shown for a subset of rows, as once, few, many or a class of expanded clone.

d_call: TRBD2
clone_size: NA
j_call: TRBJ2-7
v_call: TRBV6-5
cdr3_length: 14
cdr3_aa: CATGTSGSSYEQYF
cdr3_nt: TGTGCCACAGGGACTAGCGGGAGCTCCTACGAGCAGTACTTC

d_call: TRBD2
clone_size: NA
j_call: TRBJ2-7
v_call: TRBV7-6
cdr3_length: 19
cdr3_aa: CASSLGGPAEAGGDYEQYF
cdr3_nt: TGTGCCAGCAGCTTAGGGGGGCCCGCGGAAGCGGGGGGAGACTACGAGCAGTACTTC

d_call: TRBD2
clone_size: NA
j_call: TRBJ2-2
v_call: TRBV7-6
cdr3_length: 16
cdr3_aa: CASSPEAGANTGELFF
cdr3_nt: TGTGCCAGCAGCCCCGAAGCGGGGGCGAACACCGGGGAGCTGTTTTTT

d_call: NA
clone_size: NA
j_call: TRBJ2-1
v_call: TRBV7-3
cdr3_length: 13
cdr3_aa: CASSRGPSWEQFF
cdr3_nt: TGTGCCAGCAGTAGGGGCCCAAGTTGGGAGCAGTTCTTC

d_call: NA
clone_size: NA
j_call: TRBJ2-3
v_call: TRBV28
cdr3_length: 12
cdr3_aa: CASSSRTDTQYF
cdr3_nt: TGTGCCAGCTCCTCCAGAACAGATACGCAGTATTTT

d_call: NA
clone_size: NA
j_call: TRBJ1-1
v_call: TRBV27
cdr3_length: 13
cdr3_aa: CASSRTRHTEAFF
cdr3_nt: TGTGCCAGCAGCCGGACACGACACACCGAAGCTTTCTTT

d_call: NA
clone_size: NA
j_call: TRBJ1-6
v_call: TRBV19
cdr3_length: 13
cdr3_aa: CATATEYNSPLHF
cdr3_nt: TGTGCCACGGCGACAGAATATAATTCACCCCTCCACTTT

d_call: TRBD1
clone_size: few
j_call: TRBJ2-6
v_call: TRBV2
cdr3_length: 18
cdr3_aa: CASSEIGTGGSGANVLTF
cdr3_nt: TGTGCCAGCAGTGAAATTGGGACAGGGGGATCCGGGGCCAACGTCCTGACTTTC

d_call: TRBD1
clone_size: NA
j_call: TRBJ1-4
v_call: TRBV6-5
cdr3_length: 15
cdr3_aa: CASGVEGTGGPKLFF
cdr3_nt: TGTGCCAGCGGCGTTGAGGGGACAGGGGGCCCAAAACTGTTTTTT

d_call: NA
clone_size: few
j_call: TRBJ2-5
v_call: TRBV30
cdr3_length: 15
cdr3_aa: CAWSEGTDFKETQYF
cdr3_nt: TGTGCCTGGAGTGAAGGGACTGACTTTAAAGAGACCCAGTACTTC

d_call: TRBD2
clone_size: NA
j_call: TRBJ2-3
v_call: TRBV2
cdr3_length: 16
cdr3_aa: CASSPRTSGSTDTQYF
cdr3_nt: TGTGCCAGCAGCCCTAGGACTAGCGGGAGCACAGATACGCAGTATTTT

d_call: TRBD1
clone_size: NA
j_call: TRBJ2-2
v_call: TRBV5-1
cdr3_length: 15
cdr3_aa: CASSQGTANTGELFF
cdr3_nt: TGCGCCAGCAGCCAGGGGACAGCGAACACCGGGGAGCTGTTTTTT

d_call: TRBD1
clone_size: NA
j_call: TRBJ1-1
v_call: TRBV7-9
cdr3_length: 14
cdr3_aa: CASSLGQPNTEAFF
cdr3_nt: TGTGCCAGCAGCTTGGGACAGCCGAACACTGAAGCTTTCTTT

d_call: NA
clone_size: NA
j_call: TRBJ1-5
v_call: TRBV6-5
cdr3_length: 15
cdr3_aa: CASSYGVGQNQPQHF
cdr3_nt: TGTGCCAGCAGTTACGGAGTGGGGCAGAATCAGCCCCAGCATTTT

d_call: TRBD1
clone_size: NA
j_call: TRBJ1-2
v_call: TRBV4-3
cdr3_length: 15
cdr3_aa: CASSQEALSGGGYTF
cdr3_nt: TGCGCCAGCAGCCAAGAGGCCCTCTCAGGGGGTGGCTACACCTTC

d_call: NA
clone_size: NA
j_call: TRBJ2-3
v_call: TRBV19
cdr3_length: 16
cdr3_aa: CASSPRSGELTDTQYF
cdr3_nt: TGTGCCAGTAGTCCTCGGAGCGGAGAACTCACAGATACGCAGTATTTT

d_call: NA
clone_size: NA
j_call: TRBJ2-2
v_call: TRBV3-1/TRBV3-2
cdr3_length: 18
cdr3_aa: CASSQDGCWAGATGELFF
cdr3_nt: TGTGCCAGCAGCCAAGATGGTTGTTGGGCGGGGGCAACCGGGGAGCTGTTTTTT

d_call: TRBD1
clone_size: NA
j_call: TRBJ1-4
v_call: TRBV9
cdr3_length: 17
cdr3_aa: CASSANWTGTGEEKLFF
cdr3_nt: TGTGCCAGCAGCGCCAACTGGACCGGGACAGGGGAGGAAAAACTGTTTTTT